A single sample gave rise to the 24 T cell receptor beta chains below, sequenced in a study of shared clonotypes between healthy human individuals. Naive CD8 cells lacked CD45RO and underwent positive selection for CCR7, leaving out terminally differentiated effector memory CD45RA+ cells. TCRdb keeps only in-frame clones here, not all; method: immunoSEQ multiplex PCR. The table records about 2.1 million clones, over 85% of them present only once. Sequences were obtained from naive CD8+ T cells from PBMCs. These receptors all come from a man younger than 35 in good health. Some clones in this sample may be carry-over from other donors' samples.

Of note for this clone: The same CDR3 also results from other DNA sequences found in this sample. The V call is TRBV27, the J call TRBJ1-5; 10 bases map to TRBD1. The CDR3 runs to 14 residues. Germline CDR1 reads MNHEY; CDR2 reads SMNVEV (reference sequence). Losses at the gene ends were 5 bases for V and 6 bases for J; bases not matched to a gene: 4. In DNA, the CDR3 is TGTGCCAGCAGTCCCCGGACAGGGGGTCAGCCCCAGCATTTT. This codes for CASSPRTGGQPQHF.

The genes are TRBV29-1 and TRBJ2-3; 9 bases align to TRBD2. The germline V gene encodes CDR1 SQVTM and CDR2 ANQGSEA. The CDR3 has 15 amino acids. J lost 5 bases, V lost 4 bases, and 10 bases had no gene match. The CDR3 DNA follows: TGCAGCGTTGGGGGGCTAGCGGGGCTGGAAGATACGCAGTATTTT. It yields the protein CSVGGLAGLEDTQYF.

The rearrangement joins TRBV28 to TRBJ2-7; 8 nucleotides agree with TRBD1. With V trimmed by 8 bases and J by 2 bases, 8 bases remained unmatched. Looked up from germline, CDR1 is MDHEN and CDR2 is SYDVKM. The CDR3 runs 14 residues. CDR3 in amino acids: CASLPGTGPYEQYF. The CDR3 nucleotides read TGTGCCAGCCTCCCCGGGACAGGACCCTACGAGCAGTACTTC.

V and J are TRBV6-1 and TRBJ1-5; 7 nucleotides match TRBD1. The length of the CDR3 is 15 residues. J lost 4 bases, V lost 7 bases, and 10 bases had no gene match. The germline CDR1 and CDR2 sequences are MNHNS and SASEGT. CDR3 loop: CASISDRRVNQPQHF. The CDR3 DNA sequence: TGTGCCAGCATTTCGGACAGGAGAGTTAATCAGCCCCAGCATTTT.

Concerning this clone itself: Different DNA sequences within this sample yield the same CDR3. The chain employs TRBV9 and TRBJ1-1; 7 bases are a match to TRBD1. In germline, CDR1 is SGDLS, CDR2 YYNGEE. V gave up 3 bases and J gave up 3 bases; unmatched junction bases: 5. This CDR3 has 14 residues. The chain's CDR3 is CASSARTGDTEAFF. For the CDR3, the DNA is TGTGCCAGCAGCGCCCGTACAGGGGACACTGAAGCTTTCTTT.

Note on this clone: This sample includes further DNA sequences coding for the same CDR3. The rearrangement joins TRBV27 to TRBJ2-1, with 11 bases aligning to TRBD2. This CDR3 is built from 15 residues. Germline loops: CDR1 MNHEY, CDR2 SMNVEV (reference sequence). V dropped 2 bases and J dropped 3; count of bases not matched to a gene: 0. In DNA form, the CDR3 reads TGTGCCAGCAGTTTACTAGCGGGAGGCTACAATGAGCAGTTCTTC. Translated, it gives CASSLLAGGYNEQFF.

The rearrangement uses TRBV6-5 and TRBJ2-2; TRBD2 matches at 8 bases. CDR1 and CDR2 (germline): MNHEY, SVGAGI. The CDR3 loop spans 15 amino acids. The J segment lost 5 bases and the V segment lost 5 bases, leaving 7 bases of the junction unmatched. The CDR3 sequence is CASSREGVWTGELFF. CDR3 DNA: TGTGCCAGCAGTCGGGAGGGAGTCTGGACCGGGGAGCTGTTTTTT.

The rearrangement joins TRBV5-1 to TRBJ2-7, with D possibly TRBD2 on 6 matching bases. The V end lost 7 bases, the J end lost 5 bases, and 22 bases lay between the germline ends. The CDR3 is made up of 15 amino acids. Germline V gives CDR1 SGHRS, CDR2 YFSETQ. The CDR3 spells CASYRGAREYDEQYF. The CDR3 DNA is TGCGCCAGCTATCGAGGCGCCCGGGAGTATGACGAGCAGTACTTC.

V usage is TRBV7-9 and J usage is TRBJ2-7, with D possibly matching TRBD2 (5 bases). The CDR3 length is 13 residues. Germline V gives CDR1 SEHNR, CDR2 FQNEAQ (reference sequence). V was trimmed by 1 base and J by 5 bases, leaving 9 bases between them. The CDR3 region is CASSLVGLNEQYF. In DNA form, the CDR3 reads TGTGCCAGCAGCTTAGTAGGACTGAACGAGCAGTACTTC.

This clone was detected a few times. Germline and junction disagree at one end, which may indicate a read error. CDR3 nucleotide sequence: TGCAGCACCTACCGGGACAGGGTGTTTGCGGGCTTT. Protein sequence: CSTYRDRVFAGF. This sequence joins TRBV29-1 and TRBJ1-1, with 9 bases that match TRBD1. The CDR3 contains 12 residues. In germline, CDR1 is SQVTM, CDR2 ANQGSEA. The variable domain in full, with the rest retrieved from reference TRBV29-1 and TRBJ1-1, is SAVISQKPSRDICQRGTSLTIQCQVDSQVTMMFWYRQQPGQSLTLIATANQGSEATYESGFVIDKFPISRPNLTFSTLTVSNMSPEDSSIYLCSTYRDRVFAGFGQGTRLTVV.

The chain couples TRBV6-5 to TRBJ2-2; D gene unclear. This CDR3 spans 13 amino acids. Germline CDR1 MNHEY, CDR2 SVGAGI. Trimming removed 5 bases from V and 7 bases from J, with 11 bases in between. The CDR3 protein is CASSSGHVGELFF. CDR3 nucleotide sequence: TGTGCCAGCAGTAGTGGCCATGTCGGGGAGCTGTTTTTT.

Concerning this clone: Other DNA sequences of this sample code for an identical CDR3. The chain combines TRBV27 with TRBJ2-3; D remains unclear. Trimming cost V 6 bases and J 6 bases, with 7 bases left between them. This CDR3 has 11 residues. Germline assignment: CDR1 MNHEY and CDR2 SMNVEV (reference sequence). CDR3 in DNA: TGTGCCAGCAGCCTTGGGGATACGCAGTATTTT. Protein: CASSLGDTQYF.

This chain links TRBV7-9 with TRBJ2-3; D gene unclear. The CDR3 is 16 residues long. From germline, CDR1 is SEHNR and CDR2 FQNEAQ (reference sequence). V lost 5 bases and J 0 bases, leaving 15 bases between the germline ends. The DNA of the CDR3 is TGTGCCAGCAGCAATAAGGAGAGGCGGAGCACAGATACGCAGTATTTT. Amino acid sequence: CASSNKERRSTDTQYF.

A note on this clone: The identical CDR3 is also encoded by other nucleotide sequences in the sample. The chain has TRBV28 and TRBJ1-5; no clear D. CDR1 MDHEN and CDR2 SYDVKM come from the germline V gene. This CDR3 spans 13 amino acids. V was clipped by 3 bases and J by 4 bases, with 7 bases between them. Here the CDR3 reads CASSFNSNQPQHF. The CDR3 region has the DNA TGTGCCAGCAGTTTTAACAGTAATCAGCCCCAGCATTTT.

The rearrangement links TRBV9 to TRBJ1-4, with 8 positions matching TRBD1. The CDR3 length is 14 residues. The V and J ends lost 4 bases and 8 bases, in that order; junction bases with no gene match: 7. Germline V CDR1 and CDR2: SGDLS, YYNGEE. Here the CDR3 reads CASSLQGAREKLFF. The CDR3 region has the DNA TGTGCCAGCAGCCTCCAGGGGGCACGAGAAAAACTGTTTTTT.

This clone appeared a single time. V is TRBV5-6 and J is TRBJ1-2; 9 nucleotides line up with TRBD1. Losses at the gene ends were 4 bases for V and 6 bases for J; bases not matched to a gene: 10. Germline V lookup: CDR1 SGHDT, CDR2 YYEEEE. The CDR3 is 15 residues long. The CDR3 DNA follows: TGTGCCAGCAGCCCACGGACAGGGGCCGGGGATGGCTACACCTTC. Translation gives CASSPRTGAGDGYTF.

The chain links TRBV6-5 to TRBJ1-4, with D possibly TRBD1 on 5 matching bases. There are 14 residues in the CDR3. Trimming took 2 bases from V and 5 from J, leaving 9 bases between them. Germline lookup yields CDR1 MNHEY and CDR2 SVGAGI. The CDR3 spells CASSYREGNEKLFF. CDR3 coding DNA: TGTGCCAGCAGTTACAGGGAGGGGAATGAAAAACTGTTTTTT.

CDR3 sequence (DNA): TGCGCCAGCAGCGCGGTCTATGGCTACACCTTC. Translating gives CASSAVYGYTF. J is TRBJ1-2 and V is TRBV23-1, with D unclear. TRBV23-1 is given ORF status, its function remaining uncertain. V was pared by 6 bases and J by 4 bases, with 6 bases between. The CDR3 is 11 residues long.

J is TRBJ2-3 and V is TRBV28, with 10 nucleotides matching TRBD1. Looked up from germline, CDR1 is MDHEN and CDR2 is SYDVKM. This CDR3 contains 18 residues. The V and J ends lost 6 bases and 2 bases, in that order; junction bases with no gene match: 14. CDR3 nucleotides: TGTGCCAGCAGGTACCATCGACAGGGGGCTACTTACACAGATACGCAGTATTTT. Translation gives CASRYHRQGATYTDTQYF.

This chain uses TRBV27 with TRBJ2-7; no definite D call. Trimming pared 6 bases from V and 2 bases from J, leaving 14 bases between. The germline V gene has CDR1 MNHEY and CDR2 SMNVEV (reference sequence). CDR3 length equals 14 residues. This chain's CDR3 is CASSLRNQAYEQYF. In DNA, the CDR3 is TGTGCCAGCAGCCTAAGGAACCAAGCCTACGAGCAGTACTTC.

The gene calls are TRBV27 and TRBJ2-5; D may match TRBD1 or TRBD2 (5 bases each). Germline-derived CDR1 and CDR2 are MNHEY and SMNVEV (reference sequence). V dropped 6 bases and J dropped 5 bases, with 19 bases sitting between them. The CDR3 consists of 15 residues. The CDR3 bases are TGTGCCAGCAGCCCTGGCTATGGGACGTCTGAGACCCAGTACTTC. Its protein product is CASSPGYGTSETQYF.

This chain uses TRBV21-1 with TRBJ1-1; the D call TRBD1 from the table was never checked on the DNA. TRBV21-1 is a pseudogene locus. There are 16 residues in the CDR3. CDR3 sequence (DNA): TGTGCCAGCAGCCCCCGGGACAGACCCCCTTCGGCTGAAGCTTTCTTT. Translation: CASSPRDRPPSAEAFF.

The chain joins TRBV10-3 to TRBJ2-7; 11 nucleotides match TRBD1. This CDR3 has 14 amino acids. V shed 6 bases and J 5 bases; nucleotides not matched to a gene: 6. CDR1 and CDR2 from the germline V gene are ENHRY and SYGVKD. The DNA for the CDR3 is TGTGCCATCAGCTGGACAGGGGGCAACAACGAGCAGTACTTC. Amino acid sequence: CAISWTGGNNEQYF.

This rearrangement joins TRBV5-1 to TRBJ2-7, with a tentative D call TRBD1 (6 bases). The V end was cut by 4 bases, the J end by 3 bases, with 17 bases between. Germline values: CDR1 SGHRS, CDR2 YFSETQ. The CDR3 runs to 15 residues. CDR3 bases: TGCGCCAGCAGCCCACCAGGGGTCCGAAGCTACGAGCAGTACTTC. Translation gives CASSPPGVRSYEQYF. Variable domain in full (rest from reference TRBV5-1 and TRBJ2-7): KAGVTQTPRYLIKTRGQQVTLSCSPISGHRSVSWYQQTPGQGLQFLFEYFSETQRNKGNFPGRFSGRQFSNSRSEMNVSTLELGDSALYLCASSPPGVRSYEQYFGPGTRLTVT.